This T cell receptor (beta chain) was recovered during a study of cytomegalovirus exposure and HLA in healthy donors. Researchers ran the PCR with 60 Vbeta and 13 Jbeta primers. This table comes from immunoSEQ multiplex PCR, and its TCRdb copy is limited to in-frame clones, with some not included. This sample contains some 48,000 clones. CDR1 is MNHEY, CDR2 SMNVEV, per germline (reference sequence). Trimming took 5 bases from V and 5 from J, leaving 22 bases between them. CDR3 length: 16 amino acids. The sequence came from a woman aged 40-49 years in good health and CMV-seronegative. This rearrangement joins TRBV27 to TRBJ2-7; D is perhaps TRBD2 (5 bases). Specimen: PBMCs. The CDR3 nucleotides are TGTGCCAGCAGTCCCCCTGGCGGAGGTTTTGTAAACGAGCAGTACTTC. It is translated as CASSPPGGGFVNEQYF.